The 19 T cell receptor beta chains below all came from one sample that was sequenced in a study of blood T cells in healthy people across ages. Primed by a sample-barcoded 5' primer and a J-beta primer mix, a second PCR proceeded for roughly 6 to 12 cycles. One entry per CDR3 protein, called by TCRdb with MiXCR from the 5' RACE reads. The repertoire includes over a million distinct CDR3 sequences, 35% to 50% of them detected once, and 15% to 20% sits in the top ten. The sequenced sample consisted of blood. Receptors originate from an older woman in good health.

This chain joins TRBV5-1 and TRBJ1-1; possibly TRBD1 for D (6 bases). CDR3 length equals 15 residues. V was pared by 0 bases and J by 4 bases, with 13 bases between. Germline CDR1 and CDR2: SGHRS and YFSETQ. For the CDR3, the DNA is TGCGCCAGCAGCTTGGAGGCAGGGGCTATCACTGAAGCTTTCTTT. It yields the protein CASSLEAGAITEAFF.

The gene calls are TRBV18 and TRBJ2-1, with D hard to call. The CDR3 loop spans 15 amino acids. From germline, CDR1 is KGHSH and CDR2 LQKENI. V was shortened by 0 bases and J by 4 bases, with 10 bases between the two germline ends. CDR3 in DNA: TGTGCCAGCTCACCACCGACGACTGGGTACAATGAGCAGTTCTTC. As protein: CASSPPTTGYNEQFF.

This chain connects TRBV5-6 to TRBJ2-7, with 13 bases identical to TRBD2. Germline V CDR1 and CDR2: SGHDT, YYEEEE. V lost 0 bases, J lost 4 bases, and 10 bases stayed unmatched. This CDR3 has 18 amino acids. The DNA of the CDR3 is TGTGCCAGCAGCTTGGGGGGGACTAGCGGGATCGGGCTATACGAGCAGTACTTC. Translating gives CASSLGGTSGIGLYEQYF.

This sequence joins TRBV5-4 and TRBJ2-2; TRBD2 matches 8 bases. V lost 1 base and J lost 5; bases outside the gene matches: 7. CDR1 is SGHNT, CDR2 YYREEE, per germline (reference sequence). CDR3 size: 16 residues. For the CDR3, the DNA is TGTGCCAGCAGCTTGCGTGTTAGCGGGGAAACCGGGGAGCTGTTTTTT. It encodes CASSLRVSGETGELFF.

This clonotype has just a few counts. V usage is TRBV9 and J usage is TRBJ2-7; 11 nucleotides line up with TRBD2. The CDR3 loop spans 17 amino acids. Trimming at V came to 0 bases and at J to 2 bases, leaving 7 bases not matched to a gene. Germline V gene lookup returns CDR1 SGDLS and CDR2 YYNGEE. The DNA of the CDR3 is TGTGCCAGCAGCGTAGCCCGGGGACTAGCGGATACCTACGAGCAGTACTTC. It yields the protein CASSVARGLADTYEQYF.

CDR3 loop: CASRTDPGGELFF. Written as DNA, the CDR3 is TGTGCCAGCAGGACAGACCCGGGCGGGGAGCTGTTTTTT. The genes are TRBV11-2 and TRBJ2-2, with D perhaps matching TRBD1 (5 bases). V lost 6 bases and J lost 7, with 12 bases in between. CDR1 is SGHAT and CDR2 is FQNNGV in the germline V gene. The CDR3 is made up of 13 amino acids.

In this sample, this clonotype turned up a few times. CDR3 sequence reads: CSVGGRADEQFF. For the CDR3, the DNA is TGCAGCGTTGGCGGGAGGGCCGATGAGCAGTTCTTC. This rearrangement joins TRBV29-1 to TRBJ2-1, with 9 positions matching TRBD2. Germline CDR1 SQVTM, CDR2 ANQGSEA. Trimming at V came to 4 bases and at J to 8 bases, leaving 3 bases not matched to a gene. There are 12 residues in the CDR3.

This clonotype was seen more than once but under ten times. The rearrangement uses TRBV7-2 and TRBJ1-5; 8 bases align to TRBD1. The V gene end was trimmed by 5 bases and the J gene end by 7 bases; junction bases not matched to a gene: 7. The CDR3 consists of 14 residues. Germline V CDR1 and CDR2: SGHTA, FQGNSA. Here the CDR3 DNA reads TGTGCCAGCAGCGTGCAGGGGGCATGGCAGCCCCAGCATTTT. This translates into CASSVQGAWQPQHF.

CDR3 nucleotides: TGTGCTAGTGGCTCCCCAAGCGGGAGGAAGACCCAGTACTTC. Protein product: CASGSPSGRKTQYF. The chain couples TRBV12-5 to TRBJ2-5; TRBD2 matches 9 bases. Trimming took 6 bases from V and 6 from J; bases not matched to a gene: 8. The CDR3 has 14 amino acids. CDR1 and CDR2 (germline): LGHNT, FRNRAP.

The rearrangement links TRBV5-4 to TRBJ2-2; D is possibly TRBD2 (6 bases). Germline V gene lookup returns CDR1 SGHNT and CDR2 YYREEE (reference sequence). V was pared by 4 bases and J by 2 bases, with 15 bases between. The CDR3 runs to 16 residues. CDR3 in amino acids: CASSTRVAANTGELFF. The CDR3 nucleotides are TGTGCCAGCAGCACCCGAGTAGCGGCTAACACCGGGGAGCTGTTTTTT. Combining the CDR3 with reference TRBV5-4 and TRBJ2-2 gives the whole variable domain ETGVTQSPTHLIKTRGQQVTLRCSSQSGHNTVSWYQQALGQGPQFIFQYYREEENGRGNFPPRFSGLQFPNYSSELNVNALELDDSALYLCASSTRVAANTGELFFGEGSRLTVL.

The table lists this clonotype with a few counts. The chain couples TRBV5-4 to TRBJ2-7, with 8 bases fitting TRBD1. Germline-derived CDR1 and CDR2 are SGHNT and YYREEE (reference sequence). V was pared by 4 bases and J by 2 bases, with 11 bases of the junction left unmatched. The CDR3 is made up of 16 amino acids. The CDR3 coding sequence is TGTGCCAGCAGCCCTAGAGGGCGGGACAGGCCCTACGAGCAGTACTTC. Protein product: CASSPRGRDRPYEQYF.

This sequence joins TRBV5-1 and TRBJ2-5; 12 bases map to TRBD2. The J call may be faulty, since TRBJ2-7 better matches the DNA end. The CDR3 totals 15 residues. The V gene's germline CDR1 is SGHRS and CDR2 YFSETQ. CDR3 protein: CASSFPSGGGSEQYF. CDR3 bases: TGCGCCAGCAGCTTCCCTAGCGGGGGGGGAAGCGAGCAGTACTTC.

V is TRBV24-1 and J is TRBJ2-3; D is unclear. The CDR3 runs to 15 residues. V lost 5 bases and J 2 bases, leaving 13 bases between the germline ends. In germline, CDR1 is KGHDR, CDR2 SFDVKD. The CDR3 protein is CATSVGSRSTDTQYF. CDR3 sequence (DNA): TGTGCCACCAGTGTAGGTAGCAGGTCCACAGATACGCAGTATTTT.

J is TRBJ2-4 and V is TRBV24-1; 12 bases align to TRBD1. This CDR3 spans 18 amino acids. J gave up 13 bases and V 4 bases, and 19 bases lay outside the gene matches. The germline V gene has CDR1 KGHDR and CDR2 SFDVKD. The CDR3 DNA sequence: TGTGCCACCAGTGACCCGCAAAAACCGGGACAGGGGGCTCGGGAGCAGTACTTC. Its protein is CATSDPQKPGQGAREQYF.

This clonotype was seen more than once but under ten times. The V gene is TRBV7-9, the J gene TRBJ2-1; the D is unclear. The CDR3 contains 13 residues. The V end lost 1 base, the J end lost 8 bases, and 9 bases lay between the germline ends. Germline V lookup: CDR1 SEHNR, CDR2 FQNEAQ (reference sequence). The CDR3 loop is CASSLEVLHEQFF. CDR3 DNA sequence: TGTGCCAGCAGCTTAGAGGTACTACATGAGCAGTTCTTC.

V is TRBV7-8 and J is TRBJ2-1; 9 bases match TRBD2. CDR3 size: 16 residues. J gave up 3 bases and V 2 bases, and 5 bases lay outside the gene matches. Per germline, CDR1 SGHVS and CDR2 FQNEAQ. CDR3 protein: CASSLQPAGGYNEQFF. The CDR3 DNA reads TGTGCCAGCAGCTTACAACCAGCGGGAGGCTACAATGAGCAGTTCTTC.

The chain has TRBV15 and TRBJ1-5; the D gene is possibly TRBD1 (5 bases). V gave up 5 bases and J gave up 2 bases, with 16 bases separating them. The CDR3 covers 16 residues. Germline loops: CDR1 LNHNV, CDR2 YYDKDF (reference sequence). CDR3 protein: CATSGSLTGGNQPQHF. DNA of the CDR3: TGTGCCACCAGCGGGAGCCTAACAGGCGGCAATCAGCCCCAGCATTTT.

This chain links TRBV20-1 with TRBJ1-1; TRBD1 might be the D (6 bases). The length of the CDR3 is 11 residues. Germline lookup yields CDR1 DFQATT and CDR2 SNEGSKA (reference sequence). V gave up 2 bases and J gave up 11 bases, with 12 bases separating them. DNA for the CDR3: TGCAGTGCTAGATGGGACAATATTGCTTTCTTT. It codes for CSARWDNIAFF.

The chain combines TRBV11-2 with TRBJ2-2; the match to TRBD2 covers 7 bases. CDR3 length: 15 amino acids. CDR1 is SGHAT, CDR2 FQNNGV, per germline. Unmatched junction bases numbered 5, after V lost 2 bases and J lost 5 bases. CDR3 residues: CASSLRAGKTGELFF. The CDR3 nucleotides read TGTGCCAGCAGCTTACGAGCGGGAAAAACCGGGGAGCTGTTTTTT.